The 19 T cell receptor beta chains below all came from one sample that was sequenced in a study of human T cells and chemical hapten exposure (dated by TCRdb to about 2021). The library relied on RACE. The instrument was a NextSeq 500. TCRdb itself trimmed the public reads at Q25 with fastp, ran MiXCR and retained productive beta chains. Entries that share a CDR3 protein sequence are merged under the most common genes and DNA. Counted in this sample were 350,000 to 400,000 distinct CDR3 sequences; about 6.3% of them appeared once. The ten largest clones capture roughly 5.4% of the sample. The time point label, read with the paper, signifies: patch test 2, 6 weeks after DPC sensitization. The sample's treatment or condition label, decoded: therapeutic diphenylcyclopropenone sensitization with weekly scalp DPC. Sample: whole blood, taken in connection with sensitization to the hapten diphenylcyclopropenone (DPC). The receptor source for this set is a woman younger than 30 with alopecia areata. Some clones in this sample may be carry-over from other donors' samples.

The CDR3 sequence is CATSRDSPTSGLGDTQYF. The CDR3 nucleotides read TGTGCCACCAGCAGAGACTCTCCTACTAGCGGCCTTGGAGATACGCAGTATTTT. This chain joins TRBV15 and TRBJ2-3, with 8 bases that match TRBD2. The CDR3 length is 18 residues. Per germline, CDR1 LNHNV and CDR2 YYDKDF (reference sequence). V dropped 0 bases and J dropped 5; count of bases not matched to a gene: 13.

This clonotype was observed a handful of times. V is TRBV6-2 or TRBV6-3 and J is TRBJ1-2; TRBD1 aligns across 9 bases. The CDR3 sequence is 15 residues long. The trim removed 9 bases at V and 1 base at J, leaving 9 bases unmatched. Germline V gene sequence: CDR1 MNHEY, CDR2 SVGEGT. The CDR3 DNA reads as TGTGCCAGTTCGGGACAGGGTACACTTAACTATGGCTACACCTTC. It encodes CASSGQGTLNYGYTF.

There are a few counts of this clonotype. This chain links TRBV7-2 with TRBJ2-3; D perhaps matches TRBD2 (5 bases). With 0 bases removed from V and 2 bases from J, the gap between germline ends came to 12 bases. Germline V gene sequence: CDR1 SGHTA, CDR2 FQGNSA. CDR3 length equals 16 residues. The CDR3 DNA reads TGTGCCAGCAGCTTAGCGAGGACTGTACACACAGATACGCAGTATTTT. Translated: CASSLARTVHTDTQYF. The whole variable domain, remainder taken from reference TRBV7-2 and TRBJ2-3, is GAGVSQSPSNKVTEKGKDVELRCDPISGHTALYWYRQSLGQGLEFLIYFQGNSAPDKSGLPSDRFSAERTGGSVSTLTIQRTQQEDSAVYLCASSLARTVHTDTQYFGPGTRLTVL.

The genes are TRBV5-5 and TRBJ2-7; 7 bases are a match to TRBD2. From germline, CDR1 is SGHKS and CDR2 YYEKEE (reference sequence). This CDR3 contains 16 residues. With 0 bases clipped from V and 2 bases from J, the junction kept 8 bases outside the gene matches. The CDR3 sequence is CASSLVGTIITYEQYF. The CDR3 DNA sequence: TGTGCCAGCAGCTTGGTAGGGACTATTATCACCTACGAGCAGTACTTC. Combining the CDR3 with reference TRBV5-5 and TRBJ2-7 gives the whole variable domain DAGVTQSPTHLIKTRGQQVTLRCSPISGHKSVSWYQQVLGQGPQFIFQYYEKEERGRGNFPDRFSARQFPNYSSELNVNALLLGDSALYLCASSLVGTIITYEQYFGPGTRLTVT.

This clonotype was detected many times. The chain employs TRBV4-3 and TRBJ2-1, with 12 bases fitting TRBD2. Trimming removed 0 bases from V and 3 bases from J; junction bases left unmatched: 6. Germline V gives CDR1 LGHNA, CDR2 YSLEER. The CDR3 has 18 residues. This CDR3 reads CASSQDPSGGAGYNEQFF. The CDR3 nucleotides are TGCGCCAGCAGCCAAGACCCTAGCGGGGGGGCTGGCTACAATGAGCAGTTCTTC.

This clonotype has a handful of counts. The chain carries TRBV4-3 and TRBJ2-3, with 10 nucleotides matching TRBD2. Germline CDR1 is LGHNA and CDR2 is YSLEER. Germline trimming cut 1 base from V and 0 bases from J; bases unmatched to any gene: 7. The CDR3 is 18 residues long. CDR3 nucleotide sequence: TGCGCCAGCAGCCAAGGTCCCGGAGCGGGGGGGAGCACAGATACGCAGTATTTT. This translates into CASSQGPGAGGSTDTQYF.

This clonotype was seen a few times. The chain is built from TRBV5-1 and TRBJ1-1; D remains unclear. CDR3 length: 15 amino acids. Germline V gene data show CDR1 as SGHRS and CDR2 as YFSETQ. Trimming cost V 0 bases and J 2 bases, with 11 bases left between them. In nucleotides, the CDR3 is TGCGCCAGCAGCTTGGCCGGAGTTCTCAACACTGAAGCTTTCTTT. Its translation is CASSLAGVLNTEAFF.

This clonotype was counted only a few times. This rearrangement joins TRBV6-6 to TRBJ2-5; possible D gene TRBD2, 6 bases. CDR3 size: 15 residues. Germline CDR1 reads MNHNY; CDR2 reads SVGAGI (reference sequence). V lost 0 bases, J lost 4 bases, and 12 bases lay in between. CDR3 sequence: CASSYSQEGGETQYF. In nucleotides, the CDR3 is TGTGCCAGCAGTTACTCGCAGGAGGGAGGAGAGACCCAGTACTTC.

This clonotype has ten or more counts. The genes are TRBV7-9 and TRBJ1-5, with a weak D call TRBD1 (5 bases). Per the germline V gene, CDR1 is SEHNR and CDR2 is FQNEAQ (reference sequence). Trimming stripped 5 bases from V and 7 bases from J, with 15 bases between. The CDR3 runs 14 residues. Here the CDR3 reads CASSPTGFGQPQHF. CDR3 sequence (DNA): TGTGCCAGCAGCCCTACAGGATTCGGACAGCCCCAGCATTTT.

This clonotype was counted many times. V gene TRBV6-2 or TRBV6-3 combines with J gene TRBJ1-1; 7 positions match TRBD1. The ends lost 0 bases at V and 6 bases at J; junction bases unmatched: 7. CDR3 length: 15 amino acids. CDR1 and CDR2 (germline): MNHEY, SVGEGT. CDR3 coding DNA: TGTGCCAGCAGTTACTCGCGCCAGGGGGGCGCTGAAGCTTTCTTT. Amino acid sequence: CASSYSRQGGAEAFF.

This clonotype was detected only a few times. The rearrangement links TRBV7-2 to TRBJ2-5; 7 bases align to TRBD1. The V and J ends lost 5 bases and 5 bases, in that order; junction bases with no gene match: 14. The length of the CDR3 is 16 residues. Germline loops: CDR1 SGHTA, CDR2 FQGNSA. CDR3 sequence (DNA): TGTGCCAGCAGCCTAGTGGGCTCCGGGACAGTGGAGACCCAGTACTTC. The encoded protein is CASSLVGSGTVETQYF.

This clonotype has more than one count but fewer than ten. The chain combines TRBV2 with TRBJ2-3; a possible D gene is TRBD2 (6 bases). CDR3 length equals 15 residues. The germline gives CDR1 SNHLY, CDR2 FYNNEI. V was shortened by 6 bases and J by 3 bases, with 16 bases between the two germline ends. The CDR3 spells CASSAPRGGTDTQYF. The CDR3 nucleotides read TGTGCCAGCAGCGCCCCGAGAGGAGGGACAGATACGCAGTATTTT.

A few counts support this clonotype. The J gene is TRBJ2-7, the V gene TRBV5-5; D possibly uses TRBD1 or TRBD2 (5 bases each). This CDR3 comprises 15 residues. The V gene's germline CDR1 is SGHKS and CDR2 YYEKEE (reference sequence). V was clipped by 4 bases and J by 3 bases, with 17 bases between them. This CDR3 reads CASSGDGKFLYEQYF. CDR3 DNA: TGTGCCAGCAGCGGGGACGGGAAATTTCTCTACGAGCAGTACTTC.

In its sample, this clonotype was seen a few times. The gene calls are TRBV13 and TRBJ1-6; 10 positions match TRBD1. The CDR3 is 17 residues long. Looked up from germline, CDR1 is PRHDT and CDR2 is FYEKMQ (reference sequence). J gave up 10 bases and V 2 bases, and 11 bases lay outside the gene matches. CDR3 nucleotide sequence: TGTGCCAGCAGCTTACGAAGGGACAGGGGCCCGGGATCACCCCTCCACTTT. It yields the protein CASSLRRDRGPGSPLHF.

This clonotype was detected only a few times. The V gene is TRBV20-1, the J gene TRBJ1-4, with 8 bases that match TRBD1. The V gene end was trimmed by 1 base and the J gene end by 6 bases; junction bases not matched to a gene: 7. The CDR3 covers 15 residues. The germline CDR1 and CDR2 sequences are DFQATT and SNEGSKA (reference sequence). The CDR3 DNA reads as TGCAGTGCTAGAGCTATCAGGGGGCAGGATGAAAAACTGTTTTTT. Translation: CSARAIRGQDEKLFF.

The chain has TRBV10-3 and TRBJ2-7; no reliable D call. CDR1 and CDR2 from the germline V gene are ENHRY and SYGVKD. V dropped 4 bases and J dropped 6 bases, with 7 bases sitting between them. This CDR3 spans 11 amino acids. The CDR3 here is CAISGTGEQYF. In DNA, the CDR3 is TGTGCCATCAGTGGGACCGGCGAGCAGTACTTC.

V gene TRBV7-9 combines with J gene TRBJ2-3; no reliable D call. Germline V gene data show CDR1 as SEHNR and CDR2 as FQNEAQ (reference sequence). V was shortened by 5 bases and J by 0 bases, with 9 bases between the two germline ends. The CDR3 spans 14 residues. The CDR3 spells CASSRRISTDTQYF. The DNA of the CDR3 is TGTGCCAGCAGCCGACGGATTAGCACAGATACGCAGTATTTT.

This clonotype was detected ten times or more. CDR3 in DNA: TGTGCCAGCAGAGTCAGGTTGAACACTGAAGCTTTCTTT. Translating gives CASRVRLNTEAFF. The chain couples TRBV2 to TRBJ1-1; D unresolved. The CDR3 length is 13 residues. With 6 bases removed from V and 0 bases from J, the gap between germline ends came to 8 bases. Looked up from germline, CDR1 is SNHLY and CDR2 is FYNNEI.

This clonotype was seen ten or more times. DNA of the CDR3: TGCGCCAGCAGCCAAGATGAAGAGTTTGAAGCTTTCTTT. Its translation: CASSQDEEFEAFF. This sequence joins TRBV4-3 and TRBJ1-1; D is uncertain. V lost 0 bases and J 7 bases, leaving 9 bases between the germline ends. This CDR3 spans 13 amino acids. Germline V gene sequence: CDR1 LGHNA, CDR2 YSLEER.